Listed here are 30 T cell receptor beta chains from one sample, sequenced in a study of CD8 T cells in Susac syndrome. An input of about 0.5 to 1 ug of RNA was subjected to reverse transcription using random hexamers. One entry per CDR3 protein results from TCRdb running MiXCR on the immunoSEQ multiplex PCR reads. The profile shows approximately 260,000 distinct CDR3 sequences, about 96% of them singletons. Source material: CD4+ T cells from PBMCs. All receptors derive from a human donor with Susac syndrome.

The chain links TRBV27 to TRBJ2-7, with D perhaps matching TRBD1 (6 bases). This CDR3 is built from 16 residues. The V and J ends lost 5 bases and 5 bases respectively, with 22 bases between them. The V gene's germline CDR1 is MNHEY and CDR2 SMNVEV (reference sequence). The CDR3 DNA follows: TGTGCCAGCAGTAACGGACAGTTCCGACTTACGGACGAGCAGTACTTC. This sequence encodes CASSNGQFRLTDEQYF.

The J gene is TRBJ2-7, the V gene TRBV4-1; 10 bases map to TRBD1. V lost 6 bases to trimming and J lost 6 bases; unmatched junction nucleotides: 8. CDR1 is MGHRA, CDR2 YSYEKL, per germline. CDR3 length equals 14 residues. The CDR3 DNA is TGCGCCAGCAGGTCCCCGACAGGGGGCGGCGAGCAGTACTTC. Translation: CASRSPTGGGEQYF.

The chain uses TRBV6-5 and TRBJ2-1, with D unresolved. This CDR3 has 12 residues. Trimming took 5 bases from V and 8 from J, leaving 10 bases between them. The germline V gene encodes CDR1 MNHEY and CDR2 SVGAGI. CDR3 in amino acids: CASSPNADEQFF. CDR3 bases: TGTGCCAGCAGTCCAAACGCAGATGAGCAGTTCTTC.

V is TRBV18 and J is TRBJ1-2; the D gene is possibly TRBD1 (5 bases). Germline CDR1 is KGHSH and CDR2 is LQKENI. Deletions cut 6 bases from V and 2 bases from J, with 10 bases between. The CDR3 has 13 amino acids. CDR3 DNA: TGTGCCAGCTCGCCAGGGCAAAACTATGGCTACACCTTC. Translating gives CASSPGQNYGYTF.

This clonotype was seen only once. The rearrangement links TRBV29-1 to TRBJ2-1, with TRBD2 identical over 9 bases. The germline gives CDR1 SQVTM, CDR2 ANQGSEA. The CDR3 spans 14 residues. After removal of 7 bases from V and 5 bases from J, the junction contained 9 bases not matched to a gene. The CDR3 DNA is TGCAGCGCCCGCTCCGGGACTAGCAACAATGAGCAGTTCTTC. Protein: CSARSGTSNNEQFF.

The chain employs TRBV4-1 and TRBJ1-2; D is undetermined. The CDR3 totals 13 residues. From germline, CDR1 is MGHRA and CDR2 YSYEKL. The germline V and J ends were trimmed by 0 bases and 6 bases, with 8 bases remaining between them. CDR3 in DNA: TGCGCCAGCAGCCAAGACGGCAGTAATGGCTACACCTTC. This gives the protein CASSQDGSNGYTF.

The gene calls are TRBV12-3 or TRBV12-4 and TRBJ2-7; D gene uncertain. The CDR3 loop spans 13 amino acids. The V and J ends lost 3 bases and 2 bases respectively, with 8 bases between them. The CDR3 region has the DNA TGTGCCAGCAGTTTTAGGACCCCCTACGAGCAGTACTTC. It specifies CASSFRTPYEQYF.

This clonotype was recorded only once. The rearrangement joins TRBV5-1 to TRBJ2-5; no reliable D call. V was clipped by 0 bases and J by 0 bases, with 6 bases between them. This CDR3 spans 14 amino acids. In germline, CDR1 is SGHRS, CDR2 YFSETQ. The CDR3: CASSLGSHQETQYF. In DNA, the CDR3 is TGCGCCAGCAGCTTGGGGAGCCACCAAGAGACCCAGTACTTC.

CDR3 protein: CSAWDSLWDGYTF. CDR3 nucleotide sequence: TGCAGTGCCTGGGACAGCCTCTGGGATGGCTACACCTTC. The chain joins TRBV20-1 to TRBJ1-2, with TRBD1 matching 7 bases. There are 13 residues in the CDR3. The J segment lost 6 bases and the V segment lost 6 bases, leaving 10 bases of the junction unmatched. Germline V gene lookup returns CDR1 DFQATT and CDR2 SNEGSKA (reference sequence).

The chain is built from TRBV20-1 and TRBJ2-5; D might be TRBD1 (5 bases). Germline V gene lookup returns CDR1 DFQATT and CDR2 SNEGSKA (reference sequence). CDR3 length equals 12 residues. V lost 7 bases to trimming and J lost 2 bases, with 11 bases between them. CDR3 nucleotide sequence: TGCAGTGACGCAGGGATTCAAGAGACCCAGTACTTC. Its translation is CSDAGIQETQYF.

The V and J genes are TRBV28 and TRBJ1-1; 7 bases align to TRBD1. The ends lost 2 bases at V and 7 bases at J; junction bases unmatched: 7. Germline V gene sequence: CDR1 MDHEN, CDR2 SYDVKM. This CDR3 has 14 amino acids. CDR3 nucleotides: TGTGCCAGCAGTTTACGACAGGGTAGAAGTGAAGCTTTCTTT. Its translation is CASSLRQGRSEAFF.

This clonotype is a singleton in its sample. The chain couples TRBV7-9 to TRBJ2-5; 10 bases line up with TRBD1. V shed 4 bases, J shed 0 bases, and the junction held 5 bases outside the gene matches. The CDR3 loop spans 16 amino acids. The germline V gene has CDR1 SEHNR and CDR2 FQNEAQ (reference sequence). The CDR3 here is CASSSPGQGNQETQYF. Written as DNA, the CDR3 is TGTGCCAGCAGCTCTCCGGGACAGGGGAACCAAGAGACCCAGTACTTC.

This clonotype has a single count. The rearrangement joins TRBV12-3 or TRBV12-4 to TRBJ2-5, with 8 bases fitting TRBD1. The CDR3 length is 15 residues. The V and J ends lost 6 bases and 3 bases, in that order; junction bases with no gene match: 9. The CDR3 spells CASSPRDRPEETQYF. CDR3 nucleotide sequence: TGTGCCAGCAGCCCCAGGGACAGGCCCGAAGAGACCCAGTACTTC.

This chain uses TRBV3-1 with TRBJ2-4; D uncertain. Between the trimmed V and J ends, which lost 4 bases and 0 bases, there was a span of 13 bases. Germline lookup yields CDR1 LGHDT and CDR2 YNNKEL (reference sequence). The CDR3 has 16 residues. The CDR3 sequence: CASSPDTDLAKNIQYF. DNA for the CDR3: TGTGCCAGCAGCCCTGACACCGACTTAGCCAAAAACATTCAGTACTTC. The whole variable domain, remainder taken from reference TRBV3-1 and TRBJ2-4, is DTAVSQTPKYLVTQMGNDKSIKCEQNLGHDTMYWYKQDSKKFLKIMFSYNNKELIINETVPNRFSPKSPDKAHLNLHINSLELGDSAVYFCASSPDTDLAKNIQYFGAGTRLSVL.

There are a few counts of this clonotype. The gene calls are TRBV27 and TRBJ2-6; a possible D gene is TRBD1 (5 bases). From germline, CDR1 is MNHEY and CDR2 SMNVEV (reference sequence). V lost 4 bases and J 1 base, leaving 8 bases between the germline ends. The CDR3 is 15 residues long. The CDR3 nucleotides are TGTGCCAGCAGTTCCCAGGGTTCTGGGGCCAACGTCCTGACTTTC. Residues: CASSSQGSGANVLTF.

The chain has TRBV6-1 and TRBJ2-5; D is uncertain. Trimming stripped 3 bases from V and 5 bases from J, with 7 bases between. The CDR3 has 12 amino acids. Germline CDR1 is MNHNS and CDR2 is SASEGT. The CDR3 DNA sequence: TGTGCCAGCAGTGAGGTTTGGGAGACCCAGTACTTC. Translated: CASSEVWETQYF.

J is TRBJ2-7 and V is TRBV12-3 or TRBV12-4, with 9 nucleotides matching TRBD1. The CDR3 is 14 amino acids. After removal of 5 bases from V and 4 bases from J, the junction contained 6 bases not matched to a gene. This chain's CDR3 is CASSRQGEGYEQYF. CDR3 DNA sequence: TGTGCCAGCAGTCGACAGGGGGAGGGTTACGAGCAGTACTTC.

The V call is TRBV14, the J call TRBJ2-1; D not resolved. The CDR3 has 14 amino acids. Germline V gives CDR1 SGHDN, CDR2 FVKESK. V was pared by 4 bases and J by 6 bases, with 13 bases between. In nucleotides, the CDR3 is TGTGCCAGCAGCCTACGGACCCGTGCCAATGAGCAGTTCTTC. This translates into CASSLRTRANEQFF.

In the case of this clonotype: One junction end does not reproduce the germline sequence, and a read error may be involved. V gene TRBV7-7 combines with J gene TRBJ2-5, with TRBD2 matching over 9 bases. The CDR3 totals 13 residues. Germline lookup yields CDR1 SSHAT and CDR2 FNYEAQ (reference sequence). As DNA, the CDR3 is TGTGCTAGCAGCCTTAGCGGGAGTGAGACCCAGTACTTC. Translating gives CASSLSGSETQYF.

In DNA, the CDR3 is TGCAGTGGGACCGCGACAAGCCCTAACTACGAGCAGTACTTC. This gives the protein CSGTATSPNYEQYF. The chain combines TRBV20-1 with TRBJ2-7, with D hard to call. V was clipped by 7 bases and J by 3 bases, with 19 bases between them. CDR1 and CDR2 from the germline V gene are DFQATT and SNEGSKA (reference sequence). The CDR3 runs 14 residues.

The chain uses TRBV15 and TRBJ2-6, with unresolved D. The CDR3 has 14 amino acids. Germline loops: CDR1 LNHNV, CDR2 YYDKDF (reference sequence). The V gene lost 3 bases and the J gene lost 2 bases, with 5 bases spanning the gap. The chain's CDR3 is CATSSGAGANVLTF. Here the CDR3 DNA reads TGTGCCACCAGCAGTGGAGCTGGGGCCAACGTCCTGACTTTC.

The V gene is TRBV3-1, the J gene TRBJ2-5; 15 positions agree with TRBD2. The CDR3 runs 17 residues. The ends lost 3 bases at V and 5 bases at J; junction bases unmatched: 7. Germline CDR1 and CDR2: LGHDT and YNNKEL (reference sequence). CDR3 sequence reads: CASSQRTSGRAKETQYF. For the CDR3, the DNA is TGTGCCAGCAGCCAGAGGACTAGCGGGAGGGCCAAGGAGACCCAGTACTTC.

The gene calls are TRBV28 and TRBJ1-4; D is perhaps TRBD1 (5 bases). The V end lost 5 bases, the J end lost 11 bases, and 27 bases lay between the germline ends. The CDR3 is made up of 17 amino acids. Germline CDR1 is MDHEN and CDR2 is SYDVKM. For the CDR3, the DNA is TGTGCCAGCAGTCTCCCTCTCGTGACTCCTACCCGGGGGAAACTGTTTTTT. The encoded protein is CASSLPLVTPTRGKLFF.

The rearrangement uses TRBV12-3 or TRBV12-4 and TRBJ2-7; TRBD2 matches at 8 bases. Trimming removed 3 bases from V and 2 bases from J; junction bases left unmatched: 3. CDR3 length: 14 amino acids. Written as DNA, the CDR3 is TGTGCCAGCAGTTTGGCGGGACTAGCCTACGAGCAGTACTTC. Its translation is CASSLAGLAYEQYF.

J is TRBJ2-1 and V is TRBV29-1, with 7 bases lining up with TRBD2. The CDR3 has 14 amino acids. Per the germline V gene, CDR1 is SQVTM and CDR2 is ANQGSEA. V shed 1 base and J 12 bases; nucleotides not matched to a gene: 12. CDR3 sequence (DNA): TGCAGCGTTGAAGTCGAAACATGGGAGGGGCGGCAGTTCTTC. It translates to CSVEVETWEGRQFF.

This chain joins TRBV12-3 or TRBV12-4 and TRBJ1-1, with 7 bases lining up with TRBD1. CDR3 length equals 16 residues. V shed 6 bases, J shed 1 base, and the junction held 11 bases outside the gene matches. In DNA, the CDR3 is TGTGCCAGCAGCCCCACCACAGGGGTGAAGAACACTGAAGCTTTCTTT. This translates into CASSPTTGVKNTEAFF.

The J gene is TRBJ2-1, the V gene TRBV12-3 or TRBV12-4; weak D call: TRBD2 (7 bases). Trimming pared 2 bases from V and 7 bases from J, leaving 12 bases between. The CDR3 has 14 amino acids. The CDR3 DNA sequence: TGTGCCAGCAGTTTAAAAGGGGGGGAGAATGAGCAGTTCTTC. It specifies CASSLKGGENEQFF.

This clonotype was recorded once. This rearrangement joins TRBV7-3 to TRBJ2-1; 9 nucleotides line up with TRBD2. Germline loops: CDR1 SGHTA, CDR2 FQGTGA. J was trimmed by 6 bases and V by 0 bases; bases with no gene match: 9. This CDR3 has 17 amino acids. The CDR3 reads CASSLTSSGAGVNEQFF. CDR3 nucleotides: TGTGCCAGCAGCTTAACGTCTAGCGGGGCTGGGGTCAATGAGCAGTTCTTC.

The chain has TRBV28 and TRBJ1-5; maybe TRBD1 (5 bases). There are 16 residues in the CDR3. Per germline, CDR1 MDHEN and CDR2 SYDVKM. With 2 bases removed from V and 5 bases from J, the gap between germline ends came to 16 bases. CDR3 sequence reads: CASSLLRRREDQPQHF. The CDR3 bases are TGTGCCAGCAGTTTACTTCGTCGCAGGGAAGATCAGCCCCAGCATTTT.

CDR3 region: CASSTPSPPGANVLTF. DNA of the CDR3: TGTGCCAGCAGTACGCCCTCCCCACCTGGGGCCAACGTCCTGACTTTC. This sequence joins TRBV28 and TRBJ2-6; D uncertain. The CDR3 is 16 residues long. Germline V gene data show CDR1 as MDHEN and CDR2 as SYDVKM. V was clipped by 5 bases and J by 2 bases, with 13 bases between them.